This T cell receptor beta chain was observed in a study of blood T cells in healthy people across ages. General study points: The lack of PBMC sorting stopped any conclusive naive versus antigen-experienced comparison.

CDR1 SGDLS and CDR2 YYNGEE come from the germline V gene. V shed 3 bases, J shed 4 bases, and the junction held 8 bases outside the gene matches. The CDR3 runs 15 residues. The individuals who served as donors were healthy Caucasians living in Russia, aged roughly 6 to 90. They isolated at least 7 million PBMCs from each sample. Next came a second PCR, run for roughly 6 to 11 cycles, which used a sample-barcoded 5' primer along with a J-beta primer mix. Researchers report that each sample yielded at least 3 million CDR3-containing paired-end reads. TCRdb re-called the 5' RACE reads with MiXCR, one entry per CDR3 protein. The profile shows hundreds of thousands of distinct CDR3 sequences, around 30% of them singletons. This clonotype appeared many times. Its specificity is unknown.

This TCR came from a woman aged 80 or over in good health. The sequencing input was blood. V gene TRBV9 combines with J gene TRBJ2-5; TRBD2 matches at 8 bases. CDR3 residues: CASSANSGGVETQYF. CDR3 DNA: TGTGCCAGCAGCGCAAATTCGGGGGGGGTAGAGACCCAGTACTTC.